Presented here are 21 T cell receptor beta chains from one specimen sequenced in a study of OX40 agonist ivuxolimab in advanced cancers. Measured with immunoSEQ multiplex PCR; TCRdb has only the in-frame clones, and not every one. This repertoire shows 42,000 or so clones, roughly nine tenths found once; its top ten account for 0.55% to 0.6%. The starting material was CD4+ or CD8+ T cells sorted from blood, obtained in a trial of the OX40 agonist ivuxolimab. The receptors stem from an adult with an advanced solid tumor such as melanoma, head and neck, liver or kidney cancer.

The chain couples TRBV6-1 to TRBJ1-3; the D gene is possibly TRBD1 (5 bases). This CDR3 contains 16 residues. Trimming shortened V by 2 bases and J by 1 base, and 12 bases separated the two germline ends. The V gene's germline CDR1 is MNHNS and CDR2 SASEGT. The CDR3 spells CASSELAGRSGNTIYF. The CDR3 DNA reads TGTGCCAGCAGTGAACTGGCAGGGCGGTCTGGAAACACCATATATTTT.

This chain connects TRBV5-1 to TRBJ2-2; 12 bases agree with TRBD2. V trimming: 4 bases; J trimming: 0 bases; junction bases outside the gene matches: 4. There are 17 residues in the CDR3. The germline V gene has CDR1 SGHRS and CDR2 YFSETQ. The CDR3 DNA sequence: TGCGCCAGCAGCCCTGGGACTAGCGGGCCGAACACCGGGGAGCTGTTTTTT. This encodes CASSPGTSGPNTGELFF.

The chain recombines TRBV2 with TRBJ1-5; D is possibly TRBD1 (5 bases). The CDR3 extends over 15 amino acids. Trimming stripped 6 bases from V and 4 bases from J, with 16 bases between. The germline V gene encodes CDR1 SNHLY and CDR2 FYNNEI. The CDR3 DNA is TGTGCCAGCAGGGCCCCGGGACTCCTTAATCAGCCCCAGCATTTT. The encoded protein is CASRAPGLLNQPQHF.

This clone was found once. This chain connects TRBV10-3 to TRBJ1-1; 12 nucleotides agree with TRBD1. Germline lookup yields CDR1 ENHRY and CDR2 SYGVKD. J lost 1 base, V lost 6 bases, and 3 bases had no gene match. This CDR3 has 15 residues. The CDR3 is CAIRGTGGENTEAFF. The CDR3 DNA reads as TGTGCCATCAGGGGGACAGGGGGCGAGAACACTGAAGCTTTCTTT.

The rearrangement joins TRBV11-3 to TRBJ1-2, with D tentatively TRBD1 (6 bases). The CDR3 is made up of 13 amino acids. V shed 5 bases and J shed 7 bases, with 14 bases lying between them. Germline CDR1 and CDR2: SGHNT and YENEEA. CDR3 nucleotides: TGTGCCAGCAGCCCGGAACAGGGTGTTGGCTACACCTTC. Translating it yields CASSPEQGVGYTF.

This clone was detected once. This chain links TRBV6-6 with TRBJ2-7, with TRBD1 identical over 8 bases. The length of the CDR3 is 15 residues. Germline V CDR1 and CDR2: MNHNY, SVGAGI (reference sequence). V dropped 7 bases and J dropped 0; count of bases not matched to a gene: 8. CDR3 bases: TGTGCCAGCACCACTCGGACAGGGAGCTCCTACGAGCAGTACTTC. Protein sequence: CASTTRTGSSYEQYF.

CDR3 in amino acids: CASSLSGTAEKLFF. Written as DNA, the CDR3 is TGTGCCAGCAGCTTAAGTGGGACAGCGGAAAAACTGTTTTTT. The chain employs TRBV11-3 and TRBJ1-4; 7 positions agree with TRBD1. The CDR3 is 14 amino acids. The V and J ends lost 2 bases and 8 bases, in that order; junction bases with no gene match: 5. Germline V lookup: CDR1 SGHNT, CDR2 YENEEA.

This chain uses TRBV4-1 with TRBJ1-1; D is ambiguous. Germline loops: CDR1 MGHRA, CDR2 YSYEKL. The V and J ends lost 0 bases and 2 bases respectively, with 7 bases between them. The CDR3 has 14 amino acids. The DNA of the CDR3 is TGCGCCAGCAGCCAAGATCCTGCTAACACTGAAGCTTTCTTT. This sequence encodes CASSQDPANTEAFF.

The V gene is TRBV18, the J gene TRBJ1-1; D gene uncertain. With 3 bases removed from V and 3 bases from J, the gap between germline ends came to 11 bases. In germline, CDR1 is KGHSH, CDR2 LQKENI. The CDR3 runs 14 residues. CDR3 sequence reads: CASSPPEGYTEAFF. The CDR3 DNA sequence: TGTGCCAGCTCACCGCCGGAGGGTTACACTGAAGCTTTCTTT.

The chain links TRBV25-1 to TRBJ2-7; the match to TRBD1 covers 7 bases. V trimming: 4 bases; J trimming: 4 bases; junction bases outside the gene matches: 7. This CDR3 spans 14 amino acids. Germline loops: CDR1 MGHDK, CDR2 SYGVNS. The CDR3 is CASSGQGNGYEQYF. The CDR3 DNA sequence: TGTGCCAGCAGTGGACAGGGTAACGGATACGAGCAGTACTTC.

This chain uses TRBV19 with TRBJ1-4; 7 bases fit TRBD1. Unmatched junction bases numbered 8, after V lost 4 bases and J lost 3 bases. Germline loops: CDR1 LNHDA, CDR2 SQIVND (reference sequence). The CDR3 runs to 16 residues. The CDR3 protein is CASSRAQGGANEKLFF. As DNA, the CDR3 is TGTGCCAGTAGTAGGGCGCAGGGGGGGGCTAATGAAAAACTGTTTTTT.

The chain employs TRBV6-1 and TRBJ1-6; no firm D call. Per the germline V gene, CDR1 is MNHNS and CDR2 is SASEGT. The CDR3 runs to 16 residues. Trimming pared 1 base from V and 2 bases from J, leaving 9 bases between. CDR3 bases: TGTGCCAGCAGTGAAGGGTGGAGGACCTATAATTCACCCCTCCACTTT. This sequence encodes CASSEGWRTYNSPLHF.

This chain joins TRBV7-3 and TRBJ2-3; 7 bases are a match to TRBD1. CDR1 is SGHTA, CDR2 FQGTGA, per germline. V dropped 4 bases and J dropped 2; count of bases not matched to a gene: 3. The CDR3 consists of 14 residues. The CDR3 DNA sequence: TGTGCCAGCAGCTCGACAGGGTACACAGATACGCAGTATTTT. It is translated as CASSSTGYTDTQYF.

The chain carries TRBV5-1 and TRBJ1-1; TRBD1 matches at 7 bases. Germline V gene lookup returns CDR1 SGHRS and CDR2 YFSETQ. The CDR3 has 16 residues. The trim removed 4 bases at V and 3 bases at J, leaving 12 bases unmatched. The CDR3 loop reads CASSDQSPGGYTEAFF. CDR3 in DNA: TGCGCCAGCAGCGACCAGTCCCCAGGGGGTTACACTGAAGCTTTCTTT.

This chain uses TRBV7-3 with TRBJ1-1, with 7 bases that match TRBD1. The CDR3 totals 14 residues. Looked up from germline, CDR1 is SGHTA and CDR2 is FQGTGA. With V trimmed by 3 bases and J by 7 bases, 8 bases remained unmatched. The CDR3 sequence is CASSLTTGLSEAFF. For the CDR3, the DNA is TGTGCCAGCAGCTTGACGACAGGGTTGAGTGAAGCTTTCTTT.

The rearrangement links TRBV5-6 to TRBJ2-1; D unclear. Germline values: CDR1 SGHDT, CDR2 YYEEEE. This CDR3 has 15 amino acids. The V and J ends lost 4 bases and 1 base respectively, with 12 bases between them. For the CDR3, the DNA is TGTGCCAGCAGCGGCAACATGGGATCCTACAATGAGCAGTTCTTC. Residues: CASSGNMGSYNEQFF.

The V and J genes are TRBV27 and TRBJ1-1; 7 nucleotides agree with TRBD1. CDR1 MNHEY and CDR2 SMNVEV come from the germline V gene (reference sequence). The trim removed 6 bases at V and 0 bases at J, leaving 13 bases unmatched. The CDR3 is made up of 17 amino acids. The CDR3 region has the DNA TGTGCCAGCAGGCCATACCCTCCGACAGGGATGAACACTGAAGCTTTCTTT. It translates to CASRPYPPTGMNTEAFF.

CDR3 DNA: TGTGCCAGCAGCCCGGGGCCGAGGGACATTCAGTACTTC. Its protein is CASSPGPRDIQYF. V is TRBV7-9 and J is TRBJ2-4; perhaps D is TRBD1 or TRBD2 (5 bases each). V was pared by 5 bases and J by 8 bases, with 13 bases between. CDR1 is SEHNR and CDR2 is FQNEAQ in the germline V gene (reference sequence). CDR3 length: 13 residues.

The chain is built from TRBV2 and TRBJ1-2; TRBD1 matches at 11 bases. V gave up 6 bases and J gave up 6 bases; unmatched junction bases: 9. CDR1 SNHLY and CDR2 FYNNEI come from the germline V gene. This CDR3 comprises 15 residues. Here the CDR3 DNA reads TGTGCCAGCAGCCCCTATGGACAGGGGGCAGATGGCTACACCTTC. It is translated as CASSPYGQGADGYTF.

The chain carries TRBV11-3 and TRBJ1-2; 7 nucleotides match TRBD1. Germline V gene sequence: CDR1 SGHNT, CDR2 YENEEA. Germline trimming cut 5 bases from V and 12 bases from J; bases unmatched to any gene: 12. The CDR3 sequence is 13 residues long. CDR3 amino acids: CASSVGTAAPNTF. CDR3 in DNA: TGTGCCAGCAGCGTCGGGACAGCAGCCCCCAACACCTTC. Full variable domain (rest looked up from reference TRBV11-3 and TRBJ1-2): EAGVVQSPRYKIIEKKQPVAFWCNPISGHNTLYWYLQNLGQGPELLIRYENEEAVDDSQLPKDRFSAERLKGVDSTLKIQPAELGDSAVYLCASSVGTAAPNTFGSGTRLTVV.

The rearrangement uses TRBV6-6 and TRBJ2-5; tentatively, D is TRBD1 or TRBD2 (5 bases each). The DNA end favors TRBJ2-7, so the J call may be wrong. The CDR3 length is 13 residues. Germline CDR1 MNHNY, CDR2 SVGAGI (reference sequence). CDR3 sequence reads: CASRDGSIYEQYF. The CDR3 DNA is TGTGCCAGCCGGGACGGCAGTATCTACGAGCAGTACTTC.